This T cell receptor (beta chain) was captured by sequencing in a study of T-cell memory formation after mild COVID-19. Looking at the study overall: Largely donor-specific TCR clusters were found.

Germline CDR1 reads LNHDA; CDR2 reads SQIVND (reference sequence). V lost 8 bases and J lost 4, with 11 bases in between. CDR3 length: 13 amino acids. TCRdb used MiXCR to reprocess the 5' RACE reads, holding one entry per CDR3 protein. Of roughly 220,000 distinct CDR3 sequences listed, 9.5% are singletons. Findings and limits, study-wide: Contracting clones from day 15 to 85 had balanced CD4/CD8; later expanders favoured CD4+. In second-wave clones peaking day 37, SARS-CoV-2 specificity remained unconfirmed.

This clonotype was counted a few times. Its target is unknown. The sequencing input was PBMCs or a T cell subset sorted from them (not recorded which). The origin of this receptor is a man aged 18 to 29 who had mild COVID-19 (a few samples of this study predate the infection). Cell type and time point are not known. The V call is TRBV19, the J call TRBJ2-2, with D maybe TRBD1 (5 bases). The DNA for the CDR3 is TGTGCCAGTCGGTACCAGGGCACCGGGGAGCTGTTTTTT. This codes for CASRYQGTGELFF. The variable domain in full, with the rest retrieved from reference TRBV19 and TRBJ2-2, is DGGITQSPKYLFRKEGQNVTLSCEQNLNHDAMYWYRQDPGQGLRLIYYSQIVNDFQKGDIAEGYSVSREKKESFPLTVTSAQKNPTAFYLCASRYQGTGELFFGEGSRLTVL.